One T cell receptor (beta chain) is described in this entry. Its antigen is unknown. No clone much larger than this one lies a single base away; base qualities are absent. This entry belongs to a study of immune evolution from preneoplasia to lung adenocarcinoma (dated by TCRdb to about 2021). Study-wide context: HLA loss of heterozygosity was found in 7% of AIS, over 13% of MIA and 30% to 40% of ADC lesions, and in no AAH lesions. Resected precursor lesions (AAH, AIS, MIA) and invasive adenocarcinomas were compared against paired morphologically normal lung tissue. Whole exome sequencing and methylation data from the same cohort of nodules were integrated with the immune data. The study used immune gene expression, TCR sequencing and multiplex immunofluorescence to profile the immune contexture of lung adenocarcinoma precursors and invasive adenocarcinoma. POLYSOLVER was used to infer class I HLA alleles from exome data, and LOHHLA was used to detect allele-specific HLA loss. A total of under 60 patients contributed TCR sequencing data. According to the study, 80 to 130 samples were used for TCR sequencing. A total of 40 to 60 patients with pulmonary nodules who underwent surgical resection were included in the overall cohort. Sample size was based on specimen availability rather than a prior power calculation. What the work shows at the level of the full study, not this receptor alone: Because every patient came from Japan and China, how well the results apply to Western populations was uncertain. Normal lung had the highest top T cell clone frequencies, which appeared to decline progressively from AAH through AIS, MIA and invasive adenocarcinoma. Clonality was highest in normal lung, while later-stage lesions appeared to show lower clonality but higher T cell density and diversity. Compared with EGFR-mutant or double wild-type lesions, KRAS-mutant nodules had the highest T cell clonality. The findings rested on association rather than direct causation, and larger cohorts with long-term follow-up and longitudinal biopsies were considered necessary.

The patients had resection in Japan or China between 2014 and 2017. Histologic diagnosis of each case was confirmed independently by two lung cancer pathologists on H&E slides. Premalignant or tumor cells were enriched for nucleic acid extraction by macro-dissection performed after pathologic assessment. The AllPrep DNA/RNA FFPE Kit was used to isolate DNA from FFPE tissue. TCR beta CDR3 regions were sequenced from DNA using the immunoSEQ hsTCRbeta Kit. From the authors' description of their analysis: TCR sequencing data were analysed with the ImmunoSEQ Analyzer. T cell clonality was defined as 1 minus Pielou's evenness, as computed on productive rearrangements. T cell diversity was measured with the inverse Simpson index on productive templates. T cell density was TCR beta template counts normalized to usable DNA, estimated by amplifying and sequencing housekeeping genes. Two-sided Kruskal-Wallis tests were used to compare TCR metrics between histologic stages. TCRdb mirrors the immuneACCESS table, restricted to in-frame sequences. Some clones are absent from its copies; in checked studies, under half trace to an unresolved V gene, and the reason for the others is unknown. V and J calls and clone size are as listed in that table; D and trimming were resolved from the DNA. The sample records some 7,800 clones, 55% to 80% of which are singletons. The ten largest clones add up to less than 14% of the sample.

CDR1 and CDR2 were assigned from the germline V gene as SGHRS and YFSETQ. The CDR3 measures 18 amino acids from cysteine to phenylalanine. Only the CDR3 part of the read is kept: 54 bases, read in frame from the first base. V loses 4 bases of germline sequence and J loses 5 bases, and the interval between the two ends is 26 bases. The specimen was FFPE lung adenocarcinoma in situ tissue. Interpreted using the paper, the cell subset or site label stands for: preinvasive adenocarcinoma in situ (AIS). The sequence joins TRBV5-1 to TRBJ2-3; TRBD2 is possibly the D segment (7 matching bases). The clonotype was recovered from a donor of 70 years or more with lung adenocarcinoma. Some clones in this sample may be carry-over from other donors' samples. The bases read TGCGCCAGCAGCCTCCTGGGAGGGGGGGCGTTTCGCATAGATACGCAGTATTTT. This translates into CASSLLGGGAFRIDTQYF.